This TCR beta chain was captured by sequencing in a study of blood T cell repertoires in COVID-19. The wider study: COVID-19 samples from acute and convalescent phases originated in the United States, Italy and Spain. Sources were T cells, B-cell-depleted T cells, or PBMCs; the material itself was cDNA or gDNA.

This clone was seen ten or more times. Measured with immunoSEQ multiplex PCR; TCRdb has only the in-frame clones, and not every one. The sample has approximately 190,000 clones, almost 85% seen once. The germline gives CDR1 MNHEY, CDR2 SVGAGI. The CDR3 extends over 12 amino acids. Trimming removed 6 bases from V and 4 bases from J, with 9 bases in between. Sequences were obtained from peripheral blood. V gene TRBV6-5 combines with J gene TRBJ1-2; tentatively, D is TRBD1 (6 bases). The origin of this receptor is a woman aged 70-85 years with active or convalescent COVID-19. This CDR3 is CASRGAGYGYTF. CDR3 nucleotides: TGTGCCAGCAGGGGGGCAGGCTATGGCTACACCTTC.